These 19 T cell receptor beta chains came from one sample sequenced in a study of response to subunit inactivated influenza vaccine. TCRdb called the RT-PCR reads again in MiXCR, with one record for every CDR3 protein. The sample includes about 800,000 distinct CDR3 sequences, less than 25% of them seen just once. Specimen: PBMCs from blood, collected 4 to 6 days after vaccination. These receptors were taken from a man aged 50 to 59 who received an inactivated influenza vaccine.

This clonotype was counted between two and nine times. This chain connects TRBV28 to TRBJ1-5; D is uncertain. From germline, CDR1 is MDHEN and CDR2 SYDVKM. The CDR3 is made up of 15 amino acids. V dropped 5 bases and J dropped 1 base, with 12 bases sitting between them. Written as DNA, the CDR3 is TGTGCCAGCAGTCTGCATATAGGAAGCAATCAGCCCCAGCATTTT. Protein: CASSLHIGSNQPQHF.

In this sample, this clonotype turned up a few times. The CDR3, as DNA: TGTGCCATCAGTGAGGACAGGGGAGTCCAGTACTTC. Translation: CAISEDRGVQYF. V usage is TRBV10-3 and J usage is TRBJ2-5; 8 nucleotides match TRBD1. From germline, CDR1 is ENHRY and CDR2 SYGVKD. Losses at the gene ends were 2 bases for V and 10 bases for J; bases not matched to a gene: 3. The CDR3 covers 12 residues.

The chain recombines TRBV6-2 or TRBV6-3 with TRBJ2-1; D remains ambiguous. The CDR3 has 13 residues. V lost 5 bases and J 5 bases, leaving 10 bases between the germline ends. Germline V gene data show CDR1 as MNHEY and CDR2 as SVGEGT. The CDR3 spells CASSPFWHNEQFF. The CDR3 DNA is TGTGCCAGCAGTCCATTCTGGCACAATGAGCAGTTCTTC.

The chain is built from TRBV3-1 and TRBJ2-7, with a tentative D call TRBD2 (5 bases). V was shortened by 3 bases and J by 7 bases, with 19 bases between the two germline ends. Germline loops: CDR1 LGHDT, CDR2 YNNKEL (reference sequence). There are 15 residues in the CDR3. In nucleotides, the CDR3 is TGTGCCAGCAGCCACAAAACAACTAGATCCGGGGAGCAGTACTTC. Its protein is CASSHKTTRSGEQYF.

The V call is TRBV20-1, the J call TRBJ2-3; 10 nucleotides match TRBD2. The CDR3 extends over 16 amino acids. The germline V gene encodes CDR1 DFQATT and CDR2 SNEGSKA (reference sequence). V shed 7 bases, J shed 5 bases, and the junction held 15 bases outside the gene matches. CDR3 sequence (DNA): TGCAGTGTCCTACTAGAAGCGGGAGGGCCCGGAGATACGCAGTATTTT. It is translated as CSVLLEAGGPGDTQYF.

The rearrangement links TRBV5-1 to TRBJ2-1, with 8 bases fitting TRBD2. The germline CDR1 and CDR2 sequences are SGHRS and YFSETQ. V was pared by 7 bases and J by 3 bases, with 9 bases of the junction left unmatched. The CDR3 totals 15 residues. CDR3 sequence: CASGLLAVNYNEQFF. In DNA, the CDR3 is TGCGCCAGCGGTCTACTAGCGGTAAACTACAATGAGCAGTTCTTC. Variable domain in full (rest from reference TRBV5-1 and TRBJ2-1): KAGVTQTPRYLIKTRGQQVTLSCSPISGHRSVSWYQQTPGQGLQFLFEYFSETQRNKGNFPGRFSGRQFSNSRSEMNVSTLELGDSALYLCASGLLAVNYNEQFFGPGTRLTVL.

The rearrangement links TRBV28 to TRBJ2-1, with D unclear. Germline CDR1 is MDHEN and CDR2 is SYDVKM. The CDR3 has 16 residues. V shed 7 bases and J shed 0 bases, with 16 bases lying between them. This CDR3 reads CASKPRPDPSYNEQFF. CDR3 nucleotides: TGTGCCAGCAAACCCCGGCCGGATCCCTCCTACAATGAGCAGTTCTTC.

V gene TRBV12-3 or TRBV12-4 combines with J gene TRBJ2-7, with D perhaps TRBD1 or TRBD2 (5 bases each). The CDR3 totals 15 residues. The V end lost 3 bases, the J end lost 3 bases, and 15 bases lay between the germline ends. The CDR3 spells CASSFGWDGLYEQYF. The CDR3 DNA sequence: TGTGCCAGCAGTTTCGGGTGGGACGGACTCTACGAGCAGTACTTC.

J is TRBJ2-1 and V is TRBV9; the D gene is possibly TRBD2 (6 bases). The CDR3 extends over 16 amino acids. CDR1 and CDR2 (germline): SGDLS, YYNGEE. Trimming pared 0 bases from V and 8 bases from J, leaving 18 bases between. In DNA form, the CDR3 reads TGTGCCAGCAGCGTAGCTACGGGACTCACCGGGGATGAGCAGTTCTTC. It encodes CASSVATGLTGDEQFF.

The chain is built from TRBV29-1 and TRBJ1-1; D unresolved. The V gene lost 1 base and the J gene lost 4 bases, with 28 bases spanning the gap. The CDR3 totals 19 residues. Germline lookup yields CDR1 SQVTM and CDR2 ANQGSEA. The DNA for the CDR3 is TGCAGCGTTGAAGTTTCTACGCCCGGGAGGACGCGATCGGGCACTGAAGCTTTCTTT. Translating gives CSVEVSTPGRTRSGTEAFF.

This chain links TRBV12-3 or TRBV12-4 with TRBJ2-5, with D tentatively TRBD2 (5 bases). The CDR3 is 16 amino acids. V lost 7 bases to trimming and J lost 5 bases, with 23 bases between them. The CDR3 is CASTRLQGLAEETQYF. As DNA, the CDR3 is TGTGCCAGCACTCGTTTGCAAGGGCTAGCTGAGGAGACCCAGTACTTC.

In this sample, this clonotype turned up a few times. V is TRBV12-3 or TRBV12-4 and J is TRBJ2-3; D is undetermined. This CDR3 has 14 amino acids. V was cut by 7 bases and J by 2 bases, with 13 bases left in between. CDR3: CASTPSGTTDTQYF. CDR3 nucleotides: TGTGCCAGCACCCCCTCCGGAACCACAGATACGCAGTATTTT.

This clonotype was detected a few times. The chain is built from TRBV6-1 and TRBJ2-1; TRBD2 aligns across 10 bases. V lost 6 bases and J lost 8; bases outside the gene matches: 7. Germline V gene data show CDR1 as MNHNS and CDR2 as SASEGT. CDR3 length: 14 amino acids. This chain's CDR3 is CASSLSGRKDEQFF. The CDR3 nucleotides are TGTGCCAGCAGCCTTAGCGGGAGGAAGGATGAGCAGTTCTTC.

The V gene is TRBV4-3, the J gene TRBJ2-3; D unclear. The CDR3 loop spans 17 amino acids. V lost 0 bases, J lost 4 bases, and 17 bases lay in between. Germline CDR1 and CDR2: LGHNA and YSLEER. The CDR3 loop reads CASSQEFRLAQPDTQYF. CDR3 in DNA: TGCGCCAGCAGCCAAGAATTTCGACTCGCTCAACCAGATACGCAGTATTTT.

This clonotype was counted many times. This chain connects TRBV6-5 to TRBJ2-3, with TRBD1 identical over 9 bases. CDR3 length: 16 amino acids. The ends lost 2 bases at V and 2 bases at J; junction bases unmatched: 5. The germline gives CDR1 MNHEY, CDR2 SVGAGI. For the CDR3, the DNA is TGTGCCAGCAGTTACCTGTGGACAGGGGACACAGATACGCAGTATTTT. Its translation is CASSYLWTGDTDTQYF.

This clonotype was seen more than once but under ten times. The chain carries TRBV12-3 or TRBV12-4 and TRBJ1-2; TRBD1 might be the D (5 bases). The CDR3 consists of 15 residues. V lost 4 bases, J lost 7 bases, and 19 bases lay in between. For the CDR3, the DNA is TGTGCCAGCAGTTCACTGGGACGGTCGATAAGTGGCTACACCTTC. This sequence encodes CASSSLGRSISGYTF.

At least ten counts were recorded for this clonotype. The V call is TRBV29-1, the J call TRBJ2-3; D ambiguous. Per germline, CDR1 SQVTM and CDR2 ANQGSEA. Trimming pared 6 bases from V and 1 base from J, leaving 8 bases between. CDR3 length equals 12 residues. The CDR3 nucleotides read TGCAGCGTCGGCGAGGGCACAGATACGCAGTATTTT. This encodes CSVGEGTDTQYF.

This chain links TRBV20-1 with TRBJ2-1; D is perhaps TRBD1 (5 bases). Trimming took off 5 bases at V and 3 bases at J, with 17 bases between the two ends. Looked up from germline, CDR1 is DFQATT and CDR2 is SNEGSKA (reference sequence). CDR3 length: 15 amino acids. The CDR3 sequence is CSAPAGLHDYNEQFF. Here the CDR3 DNA reads TGCAGTGCTCCGGCAGGGCTACATGACTACAATGAGCAGTTCTTC.

This clonotype has a handful of counts. This rearrangement joins TRBV27 to TRBJ2-7, with D unresolved. The CDR3 is made up of 13 amino acids. Germline V gives CDR1 MNHEY, CDR2 SMNVEV (reference sequence). Trimming cost V 6 bases and J 6 bases, with 15 bases left between them. CDR3 amino acids: CASSFPPPSEQYF. The CDR3 DNA sequence: TGTGCCAGCAGCTTTCCTCCCCCGTCCGAGCAGTACTTC.